Sequencing of this T cell receptor beta chain was carried out in a study of neoadjuvant anti-PD-1 for oral cavity cancer. The overall study: Patients mostly received three to four biweekly nivolumab doses at 3 mg/kg before surgery. Non-progressing patients received a fourth nivolumab dose near day 43, then surgery on days 50-56.

No culture or expansion preceded analysis of these blood cells. Six replicates per PBMC sample, mostly from roughly 450 ng of genomic DNA. Measured with immunoSEQ multiplex PCR; TCRdb has only the in-frame clones, and not every one. The sample lists under 20,000 clones, roughly 70% seen once, with about 3% in the top ten. Germline V CDR1 and CDR2: KGHSH, LQKENI. This CDR3 spans 14 amino acids. V lost 2 bases to trimming and J lost 4 bases, with 11 bases between them. The sequence derives from a person aged 35-79 years with oral cavity squamous cell carcinoma. The sequencing here drew on PBMCs, taken before nivolumab (anti-PD-1) treatment. The J gene is TRBJ1-2, the V gene TRBV18; D perhaps matches TRBD1 (6 bases). Here the CDR3 reads CASSPETGFYGYTF. In DNA, the CDR3 is TGTGCCAGCTCACCAGAAACAGGGTTCTATGGCTACACCTTC.